This T cell receptor beta chain is drawn from a study of beta chain features in type 1 diabetes. Looking at the study overall: All of the samples together had 85 million to 140 million sorted cells examined. Study-level results: Patients with Type 1 diabetes showed moderately but significantly shorter TCRB CDR3s in all four CD4+ subsets.

Germline V gene sequence: CDR1 SNHLY, CDR2 FYNNEI. Trimming shortened V by 8 bases and J by 6 bases, and 20 bases separated the two germline ends. The CDR3 sequence is 15 residues long. Expressed TCRB transcripts got sequenced, as all isolated RNA was reverse transcribed. Here immunoSEQ multiplex PCR was the method, and the copy in TCRdb shows in-frame clones only, minus some. Among 300,000 to 350,000 clones listed, about 13% were seen once. Remarks on this clone: Its matching antigen is unknown.

The sequence was collected from a young woman with type 1 diabetes. The sequencing input was naive CD4+ T cells from blood. The chain couples TRBV2 to TRBJ2-1, with D possibly being TRBD1 (6 bases). The CDR3 sequence is CASVTDRATINEQFF. The CDR3 DNA sequence: TGTGCCAGCGTAACGGACAGAGCTACTATCAATGAGCAGTTCTTC.